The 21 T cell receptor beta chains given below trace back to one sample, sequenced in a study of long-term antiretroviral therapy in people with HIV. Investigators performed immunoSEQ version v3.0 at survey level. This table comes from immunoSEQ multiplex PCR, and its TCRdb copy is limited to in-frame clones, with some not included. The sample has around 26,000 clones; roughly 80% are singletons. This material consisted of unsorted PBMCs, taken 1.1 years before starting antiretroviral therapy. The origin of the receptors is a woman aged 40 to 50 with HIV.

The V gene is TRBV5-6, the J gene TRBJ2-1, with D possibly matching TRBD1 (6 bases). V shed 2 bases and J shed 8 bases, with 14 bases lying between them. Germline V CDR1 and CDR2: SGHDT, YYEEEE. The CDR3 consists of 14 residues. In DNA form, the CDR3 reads TGTGCCAGCAGCTTACTCCCACAGGGCGATGAGCAGTTCTTC. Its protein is CASSLLPQGDEQFF. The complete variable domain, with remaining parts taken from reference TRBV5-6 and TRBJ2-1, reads DAGVTQSPTHLIKTRGQQVTLRCSPKSGHDTVSWYQQALGQGPQFIFQYYEEEERQRGNFPDRFSGHQFPNYSSELNVNALLLGDSALYLCASSLLPQGDEQFFGPGTRLTVL.

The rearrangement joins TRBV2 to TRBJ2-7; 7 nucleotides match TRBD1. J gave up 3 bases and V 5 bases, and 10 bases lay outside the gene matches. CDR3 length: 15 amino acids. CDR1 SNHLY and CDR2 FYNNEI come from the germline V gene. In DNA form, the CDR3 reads TGTGCCAGCAGTCGAACCGGGACAGAACACTACGAGCAGTACTTC. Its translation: CASSRTGTEHYEQYF.

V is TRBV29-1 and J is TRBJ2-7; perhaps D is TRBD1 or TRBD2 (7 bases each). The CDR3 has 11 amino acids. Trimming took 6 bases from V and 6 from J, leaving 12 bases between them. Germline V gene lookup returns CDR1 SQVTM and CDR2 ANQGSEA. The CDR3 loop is CSVSRGGEQYF. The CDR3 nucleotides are TGCAGCGTGTCCAGGGGGGGCGAGCAGTACTTC.

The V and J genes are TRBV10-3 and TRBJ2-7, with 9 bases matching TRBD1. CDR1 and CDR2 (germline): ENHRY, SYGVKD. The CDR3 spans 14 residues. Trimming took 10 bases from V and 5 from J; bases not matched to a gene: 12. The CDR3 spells CATADRGEINEQYF. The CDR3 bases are TGTGCCACCGCGGACAGGGGTGAGATCAACGAGCAGTACTTC.

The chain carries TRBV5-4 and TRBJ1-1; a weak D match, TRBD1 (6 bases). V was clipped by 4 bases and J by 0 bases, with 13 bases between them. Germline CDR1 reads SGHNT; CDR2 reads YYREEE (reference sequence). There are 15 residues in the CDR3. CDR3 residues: CASSPGQLMNTEAFF. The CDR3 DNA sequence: TGTGCCAGCAGCCCGGGACAACTCATGAACACTGAAGCTTTCTTT.

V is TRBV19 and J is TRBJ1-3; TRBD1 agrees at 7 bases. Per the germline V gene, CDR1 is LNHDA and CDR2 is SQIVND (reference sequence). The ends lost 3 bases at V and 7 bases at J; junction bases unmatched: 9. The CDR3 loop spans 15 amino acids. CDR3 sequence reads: CASSMSTGIWNTIYF. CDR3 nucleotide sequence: TGTGCCAGTAGTATGTCGACAGGGATCTGGAACACCATATATTTT.

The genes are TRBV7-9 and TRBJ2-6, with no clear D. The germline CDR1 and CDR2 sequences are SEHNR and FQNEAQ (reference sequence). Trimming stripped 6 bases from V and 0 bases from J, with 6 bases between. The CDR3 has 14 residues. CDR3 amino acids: CASSSVSGANVLTF. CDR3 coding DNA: TGTGCCAGCAGTTCTGTCTCTGGGGCCAACGTCCTGACTTTC.

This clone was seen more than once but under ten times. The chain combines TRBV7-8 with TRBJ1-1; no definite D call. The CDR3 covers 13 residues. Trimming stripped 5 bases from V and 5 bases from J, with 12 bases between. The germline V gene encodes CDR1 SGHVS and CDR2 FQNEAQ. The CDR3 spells CASSIQRDTEAFF. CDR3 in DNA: TGTGCCAGCAGCATACAGCGGGATACTGAAGCTTTCTTT.

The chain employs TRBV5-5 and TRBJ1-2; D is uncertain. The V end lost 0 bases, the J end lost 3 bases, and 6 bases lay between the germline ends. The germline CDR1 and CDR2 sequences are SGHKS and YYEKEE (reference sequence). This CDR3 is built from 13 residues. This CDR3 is CASSLGLDYGYTF. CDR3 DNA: TGTGCCAGCAGCTTGGGTCTGGACTATGGCTACACCTTC.

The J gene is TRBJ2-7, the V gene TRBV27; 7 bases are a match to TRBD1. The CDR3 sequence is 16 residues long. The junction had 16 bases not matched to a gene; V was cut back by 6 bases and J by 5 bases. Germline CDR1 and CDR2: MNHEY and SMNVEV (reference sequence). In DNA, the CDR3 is TGTGCCAGCAGCTCAACCAGACAGGGACCCTGGGACGAGCAGTACTTC. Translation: CASSSTRQGPWDEQYF.

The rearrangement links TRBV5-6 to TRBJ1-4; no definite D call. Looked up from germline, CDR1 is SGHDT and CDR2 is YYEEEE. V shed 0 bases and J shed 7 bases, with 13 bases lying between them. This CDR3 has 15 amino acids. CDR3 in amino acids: CASSLDVSGGEKLFF. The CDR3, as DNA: TGTGCCAGCAGCTTGGACGTGTCGGGAGGTGAAAAACTGTTTTTT.

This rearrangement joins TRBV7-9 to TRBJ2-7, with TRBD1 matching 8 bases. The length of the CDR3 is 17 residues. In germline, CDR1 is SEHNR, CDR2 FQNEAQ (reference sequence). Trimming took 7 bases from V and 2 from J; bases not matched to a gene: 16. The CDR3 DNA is TGTGCCAGCACCACGGTAAATTCCGGGACAGGTGCCTACGAGCAGTACTTC. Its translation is CASTTVNSGTGAYEQYF.

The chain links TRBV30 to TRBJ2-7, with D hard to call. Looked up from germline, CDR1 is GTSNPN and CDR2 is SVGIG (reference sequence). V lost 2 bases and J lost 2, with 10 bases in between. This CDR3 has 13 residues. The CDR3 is CAWSKGVAYEQYF. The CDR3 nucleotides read TGTGCCTGGAGTAAGGGTGTGGCCTACGAGCAGTACTTC.

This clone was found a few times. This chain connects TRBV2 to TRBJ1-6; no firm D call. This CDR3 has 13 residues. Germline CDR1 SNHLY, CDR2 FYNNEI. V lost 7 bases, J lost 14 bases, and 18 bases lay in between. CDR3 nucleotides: TGTGCCAGCACCTACATGTCAGGTCGCACCCTCCACTTT. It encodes CASTYMSGRTLHF.

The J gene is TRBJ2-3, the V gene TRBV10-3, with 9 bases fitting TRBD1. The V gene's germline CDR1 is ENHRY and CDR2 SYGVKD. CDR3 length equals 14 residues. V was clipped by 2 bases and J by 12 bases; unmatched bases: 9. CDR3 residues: CAISEGQGHPPQYF. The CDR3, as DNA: TGTGCCATCAGTGAGGGACAGGGGCACCCGCCCCAGTATTTT.

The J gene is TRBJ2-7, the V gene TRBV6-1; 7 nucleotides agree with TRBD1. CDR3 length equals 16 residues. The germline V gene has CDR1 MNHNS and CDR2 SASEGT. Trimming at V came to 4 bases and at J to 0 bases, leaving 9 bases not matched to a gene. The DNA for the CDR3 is TGTGCCAGCAGTGGACCGGCCGGGACAGTCTCCTACGAGCAGTACTTC. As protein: CASSGPAGTVSYEQYF.

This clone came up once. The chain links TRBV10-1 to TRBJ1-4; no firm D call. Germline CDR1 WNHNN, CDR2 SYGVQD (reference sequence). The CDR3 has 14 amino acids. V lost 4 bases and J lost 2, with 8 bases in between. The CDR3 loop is CASSVGPTNEKLFF. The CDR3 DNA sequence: TGCGCCAGCAGTGTCGGGCCGACTAATGAAAAACTGTTTTTT.

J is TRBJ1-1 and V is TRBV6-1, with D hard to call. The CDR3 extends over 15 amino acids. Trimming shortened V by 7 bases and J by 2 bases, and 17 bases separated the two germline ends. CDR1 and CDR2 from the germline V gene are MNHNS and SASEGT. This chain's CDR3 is CASNKGRPRNTEAFF. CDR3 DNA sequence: TGTGCCAGCAACAAAGGGAGGCCCCGCAACACTGAAGCTTTCTTT.

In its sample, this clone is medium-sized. The CDR3 DNA reads TGTGCCAGTAGTATCGATGAAAAACTGTTTTTT. Residues: CASSIDEKLFF. The V call is TRBV19, the J call TRBJ1-4; D is unresolved. The CDR3 consists of 11 residues. The V and J ends lost 3 bases and 6 bases respectively, with 2 bases between them. The germline V gene encodes CDR1 LNHDA and CDR2 SQIVND (reference sequence).

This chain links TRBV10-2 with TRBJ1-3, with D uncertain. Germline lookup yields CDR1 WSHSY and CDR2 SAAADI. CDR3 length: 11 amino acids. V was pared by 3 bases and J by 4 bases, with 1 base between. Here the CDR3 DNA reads TGCGCCAGCAGTGAAGGAAACACCATATATTTT. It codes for CASSEGNTIYF.

The CDR3: CASREGKNYGYTF. In nucleotides, the CDR3 is TGTGCCAGCAGGGAGGGGAAGAACTATGGCTACACCTTC. The V and J genes are TRBV2 and TRBJ1-2, with D maybe TRBD1 (5 bases). The germline CDR1 and CDR2 sequences are SNHLY and FYNNEI. The CDR3 has 13 residues. The V and J ends lost 6 bases and 2 bases respectively, with 10 bases between them.